These T cell receptor beta chains were read from a single sample in a study of T cells in Graves' hyperthyroidism and ophthalmopathy. TCRdb itself ran the multiplex PCR reads through MiXCR, one entry per CDR3 protein. This sample yields about 680,000 distinct CDR3 sequences, of which under 45% are seen a single time; roughly 30% belongs to the top ten. Sequencing was done on a sample of blood. The receptors were gathered from a woman aged 40 to 49 with Graves' hyperthyroidism. Both conserved end residues are part of each CDR3. The D gene is left open where the match is weak. Size values are once, few and many counts, or a class for expanded clones, and some rows have none.

D gene,clone size,V gene,CDR3 length,J gene,CDR3 DNA,CDR3 protein
TRBD1,many,TRBV7-9,21,TRBJ1-5,TGTGCCAGCAGCTTAGCCGCGCCGGGACAGCCAAAAGCGGGTAGCAATCAGCCCCAGCATTTT,CASSLAAPGQPKAGSNQPQHF
TRBD1,NA,TRBV15,16,TRBJ1-2,TGTGCCACCAGCAGAGATAGAGTAACAGGGGATCATGGCTACACCTTC,CATSRDRVTGDHGYTF
NA,many,TRBV15,13,TRBJ1-1,TGTGCCACCAGCAGAGAGACGGGGGCTGAAGCTTTCTTT,CATSRETGAEAFF
TRBD2,few,TRBV10-3,14,TRBJ2-2,TGTGCCATCTATGCGGGAGGGAACACCGGGGAGCTGTTTTTT,CAIYAGGNTGELFF
NA,NA,TRBV12-3/TRBV12-4,13,TRBJ1-5,TGTGCCAACAGTTTAGGCCGGGGTCAGCCCCAGCATTTT,CANSLGRGQPQHF
NA,NA,TRBV20-1,16,TRBJ1-5,TGCAGTGTTACTGACCGATGGGGAGGTGGCAATCAGCCCCAGCATTTT,CSVTDRWGGGNQPQHF
NA,NA,TRBV20-1,13,TRBJ2-5,TGCAGTGCTAGGTCGGGGAGCCTGGAGACCCAGTACTTC,CSARSGSLETQYF
TRBD1,NA,TRBV12-3/TRBV12-4,12,TRBJ2-5,TGTGCCAGCAGCCCCGAGAAGAGGGACAGATATTTC,CASSPEKRDRYF
TRBD2,NA,TRBV7-9,17,TRBJ2-7,TGTGCCAGCAGCTCCCGGGCTAGCGGCGAACAAGATTACGAGCAGTACTTC,CASSSRASGEQDYEQYF
NA,many,TRBV4-3,14,TRBJ1-6,TGCGCCAGCAGCCAAGTGGACACATCTTCACCCCTCCACTTT,CASSQVDTSSPLHF
NA,few,TRBV7-9,14,TRBJ2-7,TGTGCCAGCAGCTTAGCGCGGGTCTCCTACGAGCAGTACTTC,CASSLARVSYEQYF
TRBD1,NA,TRBV7-2,14,TRBJ1-2,TGTGCCAGCAACCGACCGACAGGGGACTATGGCTACACCTTC,CASNRPTGDYGYTF
NA,NA,TRBV6-6,13,TRBJ2-7,TGTGCCAGCAGCACCGGGTCTCCACTCGAGCAGTACTTC,CASSTGSPLEQYF
NA,many,TRBV24-1,15,TRBJ2-5,TGTGCCACCAGTGATTCCCAGTCCTTAGCGGAGACCCAGTACTTC,CATSDSQSLAETQYF
NA,NA,TRBV5-4,14,TRBJ1-2,TGTGCCAGCAGCTCAAGACAGATCGGGAATGGCTACACCTTC,CASSSRQIGNGYTF
TRBD2,few,TRBV7-2,16,TRBJ2-5,TGTGCCAGCAGCTTAGCCCCCGGGGGGGCCGGAGAGACCCAGTACTTC,CASSLAPGGAGETQYF
NA,NA,TRBV5-8,16,TRBJ1-5,TGTGCCAGCAGCGCCACATCCGGGGTTGGGAATCAGCCCCAGCATTTT,CASSATSGVGNQPQHF
TRBD1,NA,TRBV7-2,19,TRBJ1-4,TGTGCCAGCAGCTTGCTGGCTGGGGGACAGGGGGCCTCTAATGAAAAACTGTTTTTT,CASSLLAGGQGASNEKLFF
NA,few,TRBV7-2,16,TRBJ1-5,TGTGCCAGCAGCTCCAGACGGGAATATAGCAATCAGCCCCAGCATTTT,CASSSRREYSNQPQHF
NA,many,TRBV2,15,TRBJ1-6,TGTGCCAGCAGTGTAACGGGGGTCGATAATTCACCCCTCCACTTT,CASSVTGVDNSPLHF
TRBD1,NA,TRBV25-1,20,TRBJ2-7,TGTGCCAGCAGTGAATCACCTATGGGGGACAGGGGTATCTCCGGATACGAGCAGTACTTC,CASSESPMGDRGISGYEQYF
TRBD1,NA,TRBV19,16,TRBJ1-2,TGTGCCAGTAGTATCGGGACAGGGGGCGCTGGCTATGGCTACACCTTC,CASSIGTGGAGYGYTF
NA,few,TRBV12-3/TRBV12-4,14,TRBJ1-5,TGTGCCAGCAGTAATAACCAGGGTGGTCAGCCCCAGCATTTT,CASSNNQGGQPQHF
NA,NA,TRBV7-9,17,TRBJ2-7,TGTGCCAGCAGCCCTGGTCTGGAAACCCTCTCCGGGAGCGAGCAGTACTTC,CASSPGLETLSGSEQYF
TRBD1,many,TRBV4-1,14,TRBJ1-2,TGCGCCAGTAGGCATCTCGACAGGGGCCATGGCTACACCTTC,CASRHLDRGHGYTF
NA,few,TRBV6-4,15,TRBJ2-6,TGTGCCAGCAGTGCAGGGGTCACTGGGGCCAACGTCCTGACTTTC,CASSAGVTGANVLTF
NA,many,TRBV4-3,14,TRBJ1-2,TGCGCCAGCAGCCAAGAGGGACACGTTCGACGCTACACCTTC,CASSQEGHVRRYTF
NA,NA,TRBV7-2,12,TRBJ2-1,TGTGCCAGCAGCTTCGTAGCATGGGAGCAGTTCTTC,CASSFVAWEQFF
NA,many,TRBV7-2,13,TRBJ1-3,TGTGCCAGCAGCCTTGGGACTCAAAACACCATATATTTT,CASSLGTQNTIYF
NA,NA,TRBV7-9,12,TRBJ1-3,TGTGCCAGCAGCCCCCAAATAAACACCATATATTTT,CASSPQINTIYF
TRBD1,few,TRBV12-3/TRBV12-4,15,TRBJ2-7,TGTGCCAGCAGTTTTGAGACAGGGGTGGCGGACGAGCAGTACTTC,CASSFETGVADEQYF
NA,NA,TRBV14,16,TRBJ1-3,TGTGCCAGCAGCCAAGACAACAGGTTCTCTGGAAACACCATATATTTT,CASSQDNRFSGNTIYF
NA,NA,TRBV11-1,15,TRBJ1-1,TGTGCCAGCAGCCCAGGGGCAGGAATGAACACTGAAGCTTTCTTT,CASSPGAGMNTEAFF
NA,NA,TRBV11-3,15,TRBJ1-3,TGTGCCAGCAGCTTTCGGCCAGCCTCTGGAAACACCATATATTTT,CASSFRPASGNTIYF
NA,many,TRBV10-3,12,TRBJ2-5,TGTGCCACCAAGGGGGGAGGCGAGACCCAGTACTTC,CATKGGGETQYF
TRBD1,NA,TRBV10-3,12,TRBJ1-2,TGTGCCATCAGTGTTGACAGGGTTGACAACACCTTC,CAISVDRVDNTF
TRBD1,many,TRBV24-1,16,TRBJ1-6,TGTGCCACCAGTGATACGAGGACAGGGGCGGATTCACCCCTCCACTTT,CATSDTRTGADSPLHF
NA,NA,TRBV20-1,14,TRBJ2-1,TGCAGTGCTAGACCGCCGAGCTCCTACAATGAGCAGTTCTTC,CSARPPSSYNEQFF
NA,many,TRBV6-5,14,TRBJ2-5,TGTGCCAGCAGTTACTCGGTCAGTAAAGAGACCCAGTACTTC,CASSYSVSKETQYF
TRBD2,few,TRBV7-9,18,TRBJ2-5,TGTGCCAGCAGCTCCCCGACTAGCGGGGGGCTCTACCAAGAGACCCAGTACTTC,CASSSPTSGGLYQETQYF
NA,NA,TRBV10-3,16,TRBJ2-5,TGTGCCATCAGGTCCGGGACCGGGACCGGGGGAGAGACCCAGTACTTC,CAIRSGTGTGGETQYF
TRBD1,many,TRBV25-1,21,TRBJ2-7,TGTGCCAGCAGTGACGGTAGGAGGTGGGACAGTCCAGCTTTGAGCTCCTACGAGCAGTACTTC,CASSDGRRWDSPALSSYEQYF
NA,many,TRBV7-8,12,TRBJ2-7,TGTGCCAGCAGCCAAACAGGGTTCGAGCAGTACTTC,CASSQTGFEQYF
NA,NA,TRBV7-9,13,TRBJ1-2,TGTGCCAGCAGCGCGGACGTTCCGCCTGGCTACACCTTC,CASSADVPPGYTF
NA,NA,TRBV29-1,13,TRBJ2-3,TGCAGCGTTGTGAAGCGGGCCACAGATACGCAGTATTTT,CSVVKRATDTQYF
TRBD1,many,TRBV11-2,14,TRBJ1-3,TGTGCCAGCAGCTTGACAGGGGGTGGAAACACCATATATTTT,CASSLTGGGNTIYF
NA,many,TRBV2,12,TRBJ2-7,TGTGCCAGCATTCGGGTTACCTACGAGCAGTACTTC,CASIRVTYEQYF
NA,NA,TRBV25-1,16,TRBJ1-3,TGTGCCTGGAGTGAACCCCGCAGGCGGTATGGAAACACCATATATTTT,CAWSEPRRRYGNTIYF
TRBD1,few,TRBV19,15,TRBJ1-4,TGTGCCAGTAAAAGAGCCCAGGGGGTGACTGAAAAACTGTTTTTT,CASKRAQGVTEKLFF
TRBD1,few,TRBV7-2,13,TRBJ2-7,TGTGCCAGCAGTTTTACAGGGGAAGACGAGCAGTACTTC,CASSFTGEDEQYF
NA,NA,TRBV12-5,12,TRBJ2-3,TGTGCCAGCACGGAGAGCACAGATACGCAGTATTTT,CASTESTDTQYF
TRBD1,NA,TRBV7-6,17,TRBJ1-6,TGTGCCAGCAGCCAACGGGTCCCGGGACAGGGAATCTCACCCCTCCACTTT,CASSQRVPGQGISPLHF